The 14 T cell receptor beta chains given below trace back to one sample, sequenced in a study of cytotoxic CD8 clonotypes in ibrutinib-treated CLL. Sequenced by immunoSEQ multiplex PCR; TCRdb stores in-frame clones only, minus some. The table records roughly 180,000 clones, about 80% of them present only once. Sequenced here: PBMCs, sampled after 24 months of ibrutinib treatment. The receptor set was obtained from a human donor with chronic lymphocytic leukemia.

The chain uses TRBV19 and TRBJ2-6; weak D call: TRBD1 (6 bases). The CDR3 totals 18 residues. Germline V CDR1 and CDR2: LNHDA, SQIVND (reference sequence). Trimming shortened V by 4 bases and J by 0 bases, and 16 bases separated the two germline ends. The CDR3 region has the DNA TGTGCCAGTAGTAGACCGGGACACATGGACTCTGGGGCCAACGTCCTGACTTTC. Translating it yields CASSRPGHMDSGANVLTF.

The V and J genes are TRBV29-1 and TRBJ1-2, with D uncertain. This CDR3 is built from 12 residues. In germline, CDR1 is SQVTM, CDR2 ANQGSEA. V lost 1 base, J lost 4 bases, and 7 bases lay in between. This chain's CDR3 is CSVEAQPYGYTF. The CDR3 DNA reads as TGCAGCGTTGAAGCCCAGCCCTATGGCTACACCTTC.

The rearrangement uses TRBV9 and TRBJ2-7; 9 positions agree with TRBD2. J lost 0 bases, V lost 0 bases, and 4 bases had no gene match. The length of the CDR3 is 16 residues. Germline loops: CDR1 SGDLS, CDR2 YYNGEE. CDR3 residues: CASSVAPSGNSYEQYF. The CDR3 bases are TGTGCCAGCAGCGTAGCCCCTAGCGGGAACTCCTACGAGCAGTACTTC.

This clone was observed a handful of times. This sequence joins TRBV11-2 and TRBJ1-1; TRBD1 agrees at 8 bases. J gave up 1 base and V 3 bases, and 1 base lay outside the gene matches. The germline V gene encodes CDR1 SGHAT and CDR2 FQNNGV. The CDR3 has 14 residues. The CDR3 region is CASSFRGQNTEAFF. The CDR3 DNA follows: TGTGCCAGCAGCTTCAGGGGGCAGAACACTGAAGCTTTCTTT.

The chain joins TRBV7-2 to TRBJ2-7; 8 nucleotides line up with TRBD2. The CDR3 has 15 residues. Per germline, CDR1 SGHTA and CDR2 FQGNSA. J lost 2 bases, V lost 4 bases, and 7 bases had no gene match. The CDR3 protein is CASSSVGSGTYEQYF. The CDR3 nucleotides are TGTGCCAGCAGCTCGGTGGGTAGCGGGACCTACGAGCAGTACTTC.

The CDR3 DNA follows: TGTGCCAGCTCGCCTACAGGGAATCAGCCCCAGCATTTT. Translated: CASSPTGNQPQHF. This rearrangement joins TRBV18 to TRBJ1-5; tentatively, D is TRBD1 (6 bases). CDR3 length: 13 amino acids. The germline V gene has CDR1 KGHSH and CDR2 LQKENI. Trimming removed 6 bases from V and 4 bases from J, with 10 bases in between.

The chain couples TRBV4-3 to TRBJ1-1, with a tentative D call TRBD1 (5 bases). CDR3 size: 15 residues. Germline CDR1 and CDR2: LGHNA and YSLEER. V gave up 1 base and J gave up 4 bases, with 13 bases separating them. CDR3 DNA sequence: TGCGCCAGCAGCCAAGTATCTGGGGCCGGCACTGAAGCTTTCTTT. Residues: CASSQVSGAGTEAFF.

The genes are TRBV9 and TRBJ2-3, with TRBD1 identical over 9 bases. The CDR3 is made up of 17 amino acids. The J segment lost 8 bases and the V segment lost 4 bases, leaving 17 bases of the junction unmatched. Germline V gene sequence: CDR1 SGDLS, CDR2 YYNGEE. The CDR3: CASSSLPSGQGLGTQYF. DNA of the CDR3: TGTGCCAGCAGCTCCCTCCCCTCGGGACAGGGTCTAGGTACGCAGTATTTT.

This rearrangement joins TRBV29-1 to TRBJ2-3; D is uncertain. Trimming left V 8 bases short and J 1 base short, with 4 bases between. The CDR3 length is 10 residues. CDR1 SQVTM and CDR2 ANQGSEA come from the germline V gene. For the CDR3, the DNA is TGCAGCTCGGGCACAGATACGCAGTATTTT. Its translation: CSSGTDTQYF.

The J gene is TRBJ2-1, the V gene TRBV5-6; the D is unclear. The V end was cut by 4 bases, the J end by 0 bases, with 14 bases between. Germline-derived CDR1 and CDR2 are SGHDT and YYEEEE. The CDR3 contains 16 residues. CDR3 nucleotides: TGTGCCAGCAGCCCCTACATCCGCCGCTCCTACAATGAGCAGTTCTTC. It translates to CASSPYIRRSYNEQFF.

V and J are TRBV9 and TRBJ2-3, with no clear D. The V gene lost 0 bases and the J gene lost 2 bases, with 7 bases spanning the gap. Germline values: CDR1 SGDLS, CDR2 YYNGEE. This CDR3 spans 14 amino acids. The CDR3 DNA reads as TGTGCCAGCAGCGTAGGTTGGGTCACAGATACGCAGTATTTT. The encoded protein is CASSVGWVTDTQYF.

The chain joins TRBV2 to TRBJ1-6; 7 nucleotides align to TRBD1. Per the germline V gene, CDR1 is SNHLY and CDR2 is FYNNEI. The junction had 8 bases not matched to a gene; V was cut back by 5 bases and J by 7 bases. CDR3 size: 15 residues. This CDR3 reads CASSRQGKNNSPLHF. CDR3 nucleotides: TGTGCCAGCAGTCGACAGGGTAAAAACAATTCACCCCTCCACTTT.

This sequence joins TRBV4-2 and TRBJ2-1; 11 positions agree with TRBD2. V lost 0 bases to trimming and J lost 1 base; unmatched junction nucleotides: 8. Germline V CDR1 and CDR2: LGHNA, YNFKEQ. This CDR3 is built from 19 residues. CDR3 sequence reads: CASSQDLGLAGGSYNEQFF. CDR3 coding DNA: TGTGCCAGCAGCCAAGATCTGGGGCTAGCGGGGGGTTCCTACAATGAGCAGTTCTTC.

The CDR3 region is CAIYRTGYGYTF. The CDR3 DNA sequence: TGTGCCATCTACAGGACTGGGTATGGCTACACCTTC. The chain has TRBV2 and TRBJ1-2; D possibly corresponds to TRBD1 (5 bases). CDR1 SNHLY and CDR2 FYNNEI come from the germline V gene. The V gene lost 10 bases and the J gene lost 5 bases, with 14 bases spanning the gap. CDR3 length: 12 amino acids.